The 8 T cell receptor beta chains below all came from one sample that was sequenced in a study of shared clonotypes between healthy human individuals. Sequenced by immunoSEQ multiplex PCR; TCRdb stores in-frame clones only, minus some. The repertoire holds 730,000 or so clones, with 60% to 80% as singletons. Sequencing was carried out using memory CD4+ T cells sorted from blood. Subset indicated: CD45RA-negative fraction. Receptor source: a woman in her 30s in good health.

The rearrangement links TRBV7-2 to TRBJ2-1; TRBD1 aligns across 7 bases. Germline V CDR1 and CDR2: SGHTA, FQGNSA. This CDR3 comprises 16 residues. V trimming: 5 bases; J trimming: 3 bases; junction bases outside the gene matches: 10. The CDR3 region has the DNA TGTGCCAGCAGCCTTTACCGGGACAGATACTACAATGAGCAGTTCTTC. Protein: CASSLYRDRYYNEQFF.

The rearrangement links TRBV7-9 to TRBJ1-1, with TRBD1 as a possible D gene (6 bases). Germline CDR1 reads SEHNR; CDR2 reads FQNEAQ (reference sequence). Trimming took 6 bases from V and 11 from J, leaving 28 bases between them. The CDR3 runs 16 residues. Here the CDR3 DNA reads TGTGCCAGCAGTCTTGCGGCACCGGGACACCTCCTCGGGGCTTTCTTT. It yields the protein CASSLAAPGHLLGAFF.

There are a few counts of this clone. The chain recombines TRBV5-1 with TRBJ1-2; tentatively, D is TRBD1 (6 bases). The CDR3 extends over 16 amino acids. Deletions cut 4 bases from V and 4 bases from J, with 20 bases between. Germline CDR1 SGHRS, CDR2 YFSETQ. The CDR3 nucleotides read TGCGCCAGCAGCCCCCCCGCAGGGGTCGGACTCTATGGCTACACCTTC. Translating gives CASSPPAGVGLYGYTF.

The J gene is TRBJ2-7, the V gene TRBV7-9; D unclear. The CDR3 length is 11 residues. Trimming took 2 bases from V and 5 from J, leaving 4 bases between them. Germline V gene lookup returns CDR1 SEHNR and CDR2 FQNEAQ (reference sequence). CDR3 sequence (DNA): TGTGCCAGCAGCTTATACCACGAGCAGTACTTC. This gives the protein CASSLYHEQYF.

The chain couples TRBV18 to TRBJ2-3, with TRBD2 identical over 8 bases. CDR3 length equals 15 residues. Germline CDR1 reads KGHSH; CDR2 reads LQKENI. V lost 3 bases to trimming and J lost 1 base; unmatched junction nucleotides: 3. This CDR3 is CASSPTSGRTDTQYF. The CDR3 region has the DNA TGTGCCAGCTCACCTACTAGCGGCCGCACAGATACGCAGTATTTT.

The chain joins TRBV10-3 to TRBJ2-3, with TRBD1 as a possible D gene (6 bases). V lost 0 bases and J lost 4, with 14 bases in between. The CDR3 is made up of 16 amino acids. CDR1 ENHRY and CDR2 SYGVKD come from the germline V gene. The CDR3 region is CAISESRQGSPDTQYF. DNA of the CDR3: TGTGCCATCAGTGAGTCGAGGCAGGGGTCTCCAGATACGCAGTATTTT.

The CDR3 DNA reads as TGTGCCTGGAGGGCGGGAACTCACTACGAGCAGTACTTC. Its translation: CAWRAGTHYEQYF. This rearrangement joins TRBV30 to TRBJ2-7, with D perhaps matching TRBD2 (6 bases). V dropped 3 bases and J dropped 3 bases, with 12 bases sitting between them. This CDR3 has 13 amino acids. CDR1 is GTSNPN and CDR2 is SVGIG in the germline V gene (reference sequence).

V is TRBV6-5 and J is TRBJ1-5, with D possibly TRBD1 on 5 matching bases. Trimming took off 0 bases at V and 6 bases at J, with 12 bases between the two ends. Germline V gene sequence: CDR1 MNHEY, CDR2 SVGAGI. The CDR3 has 15 amino acids. The CDR3 here is CASSYSKGNGQPQHF. The CDR3 DNA follows: TGTGCCAGCAGTTACTCTAAGGGGAATGGTCAGCCCCAGCATTTT.